This T cell receptor beta chain was sequenced during a study of blood T cell repertoires in COVID-19. The V end was cut by 1 base, the J end by 1 base, with 6 bases between. Per the germline V gene, CDR1 is SGHTA and CDR2 is FQGTGA. This CDR3 has 14 amino acids. Repertoires were generated with immunoSEQ multiplex PCR, while TCRdb's copy carries only in-frame clones and drops some. This table has 140,000 to 150,000 clones, around 81% appearing once. Sequenced: peripheral blood. The origin of this receptor is a woman aged 45-65 years with acute or convalescent COVID-19. The rearrangement links TRBV7-3 to TRBJ2-3; D is uncertain. The CDR3 here is CASSLNGRTDTQYF. The CDR3 bases are TGTGCCAGCAGCTTAAACGGTCGCACAGATACGCAGTATTTT.